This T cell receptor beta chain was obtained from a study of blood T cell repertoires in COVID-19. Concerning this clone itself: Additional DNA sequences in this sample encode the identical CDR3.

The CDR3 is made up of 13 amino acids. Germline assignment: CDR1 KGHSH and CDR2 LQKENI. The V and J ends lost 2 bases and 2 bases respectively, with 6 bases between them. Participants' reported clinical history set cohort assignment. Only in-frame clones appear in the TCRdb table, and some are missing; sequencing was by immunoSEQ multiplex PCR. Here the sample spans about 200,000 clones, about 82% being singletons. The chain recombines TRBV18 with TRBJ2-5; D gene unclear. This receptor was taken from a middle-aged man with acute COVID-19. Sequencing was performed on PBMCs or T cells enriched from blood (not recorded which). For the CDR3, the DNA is TGTGCCAGCTCACCAGAACAACAAGAGACCCAGTACTTC. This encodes CASSPEQQETQYF. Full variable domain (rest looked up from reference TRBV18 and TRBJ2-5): NAGVMQNPRHLVRRRGQEARLRCSPMKGHSHVYWYRQLPEEGLKFMVYLQKENIIDESGMPKERFSAEFPKEGPSILRIQQVVRGDSAAYFCASSPEQQETQYFGPGTRLLVL.